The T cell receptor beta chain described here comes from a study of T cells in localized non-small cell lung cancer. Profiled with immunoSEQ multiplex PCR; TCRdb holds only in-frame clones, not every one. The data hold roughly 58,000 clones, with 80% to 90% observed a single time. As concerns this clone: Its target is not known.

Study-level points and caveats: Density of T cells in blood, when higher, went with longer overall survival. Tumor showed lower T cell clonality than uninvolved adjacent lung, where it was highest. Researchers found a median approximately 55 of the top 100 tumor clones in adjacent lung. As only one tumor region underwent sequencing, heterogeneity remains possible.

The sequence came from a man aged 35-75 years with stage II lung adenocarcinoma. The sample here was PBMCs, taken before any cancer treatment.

The CDR3: CASSPRRLDTGELFF. Written as DNA, the CDR3 is TGTGCCAGCAGCCCTCGCAGGCTGGACACCGGGGAGCTGTTTTTT. V usage is TRBV7-2 and J usage is TRBJ2-2, with unresolved D. V shed 5 bases and J shed 3 bases, with 13 bases lying between them. CDR1 SGHTA and CDR2 FQGNSA come from the germline V gene. This CDR3 has 15 amino acids.